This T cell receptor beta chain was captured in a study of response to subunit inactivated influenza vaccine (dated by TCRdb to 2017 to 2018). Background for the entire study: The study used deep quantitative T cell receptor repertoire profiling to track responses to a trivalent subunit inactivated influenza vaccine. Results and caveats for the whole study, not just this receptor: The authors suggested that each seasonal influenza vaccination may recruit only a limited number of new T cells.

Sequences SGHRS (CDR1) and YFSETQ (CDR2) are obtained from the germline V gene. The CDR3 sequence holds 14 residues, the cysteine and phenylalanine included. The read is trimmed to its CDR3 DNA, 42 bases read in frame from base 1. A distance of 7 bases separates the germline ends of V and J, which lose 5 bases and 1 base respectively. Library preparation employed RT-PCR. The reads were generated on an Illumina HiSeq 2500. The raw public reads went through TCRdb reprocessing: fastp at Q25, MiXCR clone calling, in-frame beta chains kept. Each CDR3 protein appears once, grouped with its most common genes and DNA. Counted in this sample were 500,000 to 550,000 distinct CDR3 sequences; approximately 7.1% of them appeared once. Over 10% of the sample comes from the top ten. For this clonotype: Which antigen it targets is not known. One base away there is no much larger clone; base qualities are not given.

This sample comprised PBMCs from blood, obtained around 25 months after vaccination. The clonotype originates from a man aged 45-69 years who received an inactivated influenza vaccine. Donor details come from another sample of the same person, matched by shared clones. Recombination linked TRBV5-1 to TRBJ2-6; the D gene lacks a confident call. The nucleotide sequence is TGCGCCAGCAGGACCGCGTCTGGGGCCAACGTCCTGACTTTC. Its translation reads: CASRTASGANVLTF.